These T cell receptor beta chains were read from a single sample in a study of cytomegalovirus exposure and HLA in healthy donors. Only in-frame clones appear in the TCRdb table, and some are missing; sequencing was by immunoSEQ multiplex PCR. The table shows a few hundred thousand clones, with 80% to 90% occurring only once. Sequencing was carried out using PBMCs. All receptors derive from a man aged 25 to 40 in good health and CMV-seronegative. The CDR3 runs from the conserved cysteine through the conserved F or W. D genes are given only for firm matches. A clone size is listed for some rows: how often the clone was seen (once, few, many), or a class if it is expanded.

v_call	j_call	d_call	clone_size	cdr3_nt	cdr3_aa
TRBV19	TRBJ1-1	TRBD1	.	TGCGCCAGTAGTAAGGCCGGACAGGGGAACACTGAAGCTTTCTTT	CASSKAGQGNTEAFF
TRBV9	TRBJ1-2	.	.	TGTGCCAGCAGCCCGGGGGAGCACAACCCCTATGGCTACACCTTC	CASSPGEHNPYGYTF
TRBV7-6	TRBJ2-3	TRBD2	.	TGTGCCAGCAGCTTAGGTTTGTCACTAGCGGAAGATACGCAGTATTTT	CASSLGLSLAEDTQYF
TRBV4-2	TRBJ2-7	TRBD1	.	TGTGCCAGCAGCCAAGCTCAGGGGGTTGGCGAGCAGTACTTC	CASSQAQGVGEQYF
TRBV28	TRBJ1-5	.	once	TGTGCCAGCCGACAGGAGTATCAGCCCCAGCATTTT	CASRQEYQPQHF
TRBV7-9	TRBJ2-5	.	few	TGTGCCAGCAGCTTAGCGACGGGGATTCTTCCCCTCCAAGAGACCCAGTACTTC	CASSLATGILPLQETQYF
TRBV10-3	TRBJ2-7	TRBD1	.	TGTGCCATCAGTGCCGCCGGGACAGGAATTTACGAGCAGTACTTC	CAISAAGTGIYEQYF
TRBV9	TRBJ1-2	.	.	TGTGCCAGCAGCACCTGGACTGCCAGCGATGGCTACACCTTC	CASSTWTASDGYTF
TRBV14	TRBJ1-2	.	.	TGTGCCAGCAGCCAAGATAGGAGTTACTATGGCTACACCTTC	CASSQDRSYYGYTF
TRBV5-5	TRBJ1-1	.	.	TGTGCCAGCAGCCGCTACCCGAAACTTAACCCCGCGAACACTGAAGCTTTCTTT	CASSRYPKLNPANTEAFF
TRBV2	TRBJ1-6	TRBD1	.	TGTGCCAGCAGGGGGACAGGATGGAATTCACCCCTCCACTTT	CASRGTGWNSPLHF
TRBV25-1	TRBJ2-7	TRBD1	.	TGTGCCAGCAGTGTGGACAGGGAGGAGCAGTACTTC	CASSVDREEQYF
TRBV11-2	TRBJ1-3	.	.	TGTGCCAGCAGCTTAGTCGGGGGAAACACCATATATTTT	CASSLVGGNTIYF
TRBV27	TRBJ2-7	TRBD1	few	TGTGCCAGCAGTTCGAGGACAGGGGTGGTCGGCGAGCAGTACTTC	CASSSRTGVVGEQYF
TRBV5-1	TRBJ2-3	.	.	TGCGCCAGCCGAGGGACAAGCACAGATACGCAGTATTTT	CASRGTSTDTQYF
TRBV7-2	TRBJ2-1	TRBD2	.	TGTGCCAGCAGCCGCCTGGGACTAGCGGTATCCTACAATGAGCAGTTCTTC	CASSRLGLAVSYNEQFF
TRBV28	TRBJ1-2	.	few	TGTGCCAGCAGTCCTCCAGGATATGGCTACACCTTC	CASSPPGYGYTF
TRBV19	TRBJ1-2	.	.	TGTGCCAGTAGTCTCGACTACACTAACTATGGCTACACCTTC	CASSLDYTNYGYTF
TRBV18	TRBJ2-7	TRBD2	.	TGTGCCAGCTCCTTTTCTAGCGGGGCCGAGCAGTACTTC	CASSFSSGAEQYF
TRBV4-3	TRBJ2-3	TRBD2	.	TGCGCCAGCAGCCAAGAACTAGCGGGGGGGACGATTAGCACAGATACGCAGTATTTT	CASSQELAGGTISTDTQYF
TRBV5-8	TRBJ2-7	.	.	TGTGCCAGCAGCTTGGCTGGCGGGTCCTACGAGCAGTACTTC	CASSLAGGSYEQYF
TRBV9	TRBJ2-5	.	.	TGTGCCAGCAGCGTAGCGCCCGGGGAAGAGACCCAGTACTTC	CASSVAPGEETQYF
TRBV9	TRBJ2-5	.	.	TGTGCCAGCAGCGAGGGGGATCCCCAAGAGACCCAGTACTTC	CASSEGDPQETQYF
TRBV5-1	TRBJ2-7	.	.	TGCGCCAGCAGCTTGGAAGGGGGGGACTACGAGCAGTACTTC	CASSLEGGDYEQYF
TRBV6-1	TRBJ1-6	.	.	TGTGCCAGCAAGACGGAGGTACGGTCACCCCTCCACTTT	CASKTEVRSPLHF
TRBV5-1	TRBJ2-2	TRBD2	.	TGCGCCAGCAGCCTCAGACTGGGCGGGGGGCCGTTCGCGAACACCGGGGAGCTGTTTTTT	CASSLRLGGGPFANTGELFF
TRBV29-1	TRBJ2-2	.	.	TGCAGCGTTGAACAGACGAACACCGGGGAGCTGCTTTTT	CSVEQTNTGELLF
TRBV5-4	TRBJ1-2	.	once	TGTGCCAGCAGCTTGAAGACCCACAGGGATACCTATGGCTACACCTTC	CASSLKTHRDTYGYTF
TRBV28	TRBJ2-3	.	.	TGTGCCAGCAGCCTAAGTTGGGCCACAGATACGCAGTATTTT	CASSLSWATDTQYF
TRBV19	TRBJ1-6	TRBD1	.	TGTGCCAGCGCCCCGGACAGGGGATACAATTCACCCCTCCACTTT	CASAPDRGYNSPLHF
TRBV11-3	TRBJ2-3	.	once	TGTGCCAGCTCCTCAGGAACTAGCACAGATACGCAGTATTTT	CASSSGTSTDTQYF
TRBV6-1	TRBJ2-7	.	few	TGTGCCAGCAGGTGGGCGGGTCCTGCCTACGAGCAGTACTTC	CASRWAGPAYEQYF
TRBV4-1	TRBJ1-5	.	.	TGCGCCAGCAGCCCCAGAGCCGCAGGGATGGGCAATCAGCCCCAGCATTTT	CASSPRAAGMGNQPQHF
TRBV7-9	TRBJ2-3	TRBD2	.	TGTGCCAGCAGCCAAGGGACTAGCGGCGCAGATACGCAGTATTTT	CASSQGTSGADTQYF
TRBV6-5	TRBJ2-7	.	.	TGTGCCAGCAGCTCTACGGGGTACGAGCAGTACTTC	CASSSTGYEQYF
TRBV5-4	TRBJ2-7	TRBD1	.	TGTGCCAGCAGCTTCGGGACAGCCTACGAGCAGTACTTC	CASSFGTAYEQYF
TRBV4-3	TRBJ2-7	TRBD2	.	TGCGCCAGCAGCCAAGATAACGGGGGGACGTCCTACGAGCAGTACTTC	CASSQDNGGTSYEQYF
TRBV13	TRBJ2-7	TRBD1	once	TGTGCCAGCAGCTTAGCCGTGGGACAGCCTCACGAGCAGTACTTC	CASSLAVGQPHEQYF
TRBV7-9	TRBJ2-5	TRBD1	.	TGTGCCAGCAGCCACCCCAGGGACAGGGGATCCTCGGAGACCCAGTACTTC	CASSHPRDRGSSETQYF
TRBV7-2	TRBJ1-5	TRBD1	.	TGTGCCAGCAGAGGGACAGTCGGCACTCAGCCCCAGCATTTT	CASRGTVGTQPQHF